The 22 T cell receptor beta chains given below trace back to one sample, sequenced in a study of metastatic and nonmetastatic thyroid tumors (dated by TCRdb to 2020 to 2021). No treatment had been received by any patient before thyroid surgery. Library preparation was by PCR. Instrument on record: Illumina HiSeq 4000. TCRdb reprocessing: public reads trimmed at Q25 with fastp, clones called with MiXCR, in-frame beta chains kept. The sample table records about 20,000 clones; roughly a fifth of these occur just once. Approximately 15% of the sample goes to the ten largest clones. Sequencing used tumor tissue. The receptors stem from a female donor with papillary thyroid cancer or a benign thyroid nodule (not recorded which). Some clones in this sample may be carry-over from other donors' samples.

Sample share makes this clone medium-sized. The J gene is TRBJ2-7, the V gene TRBV27, with D perhaps matching TRBD2 (6 bases). Germline CDR1 is MNHEY and CDR2 is SMNVEV (reference sequence). This CDR3 comprises 14 residues. Trimming removed 4 bases from V and 3 bases from J, with 13 bases in between. The CDR3 DNA reads TGTGCCAGCAGTTCGGGGGAGTCAAGCTACGAGCAGTACTTC. Its translation: CASSSGESSYEQYF.

By sample share, this clone is medium-sized. V is TRBV7-2 and J is TRBJ2-5, with TRBD2 matching 12 bases. Germline V gene sequence: CDR1 SGHTA, CDR2 FQGNSA. The CDR3 has 15 residues. The junction had 9 bases not matched to a gene; V was cut back by 8 bases and J by 5 bases. The CDR3 coding sequence is TGTGCCAGCGTTCCGACTAGCGGGAGATGGGAGACCCAGTACTTC. Its translation: CASVPTSGRWETQYF.

This clone was seen many times. The chain is built from TRBV29-1 and TRBJ1-1, with a weak D call TRBD1 (5 bases). Trimming removed 5 bases from V and 5 bases from J, with 15 bases in between. Germline V gives CDR1 SQVTM, CDR2 ANQGSEA. The CDR3 runs to 13 residues. The DNA of the CDR3 is TGCAGCGTTACCGTCGGGGGGGGGACTGAAGCTTTCTTT. Translation gives CSVTVGGGTEAFF.

This clone was detected many times. A much larger clone sits a single nucleotide away, making a read error possible. The J gene is TRBJ2-1, the V gene TRBV14; TRBD2 matches at 9 bases. Unmatched junction bases numbered 12, after V lost 0 bases and J lost 9 bases. Germline V CDR1 and CDR2: SGHDN, FVKESK. This CDR3 is 17 amino acids long. The CDR3 nucleotides read TGTGCCAGCAGCCAAGATAAGCGACTAGCGGAGAGGAGTGAGCAGTTCTTC. This sequence encodes CASSQDKRLAERSEQFF.

The rearrangement links TRBV9 to TRBJ2-3; the match to TRBD2 covers 9 bases. The CDR3 contains 14 residues. Germline CDR1 SGDLS, CDR2 YYNGEE. The V and J ends lost 5 bases and 5 bases, in that order; junction bases with no gene match: 6. The DNA of the CDR3 is TGTGCCAGCAGGGGGGGACTAGCCCGAGATACGCAGTATTTT. Its protein product is CASRGGLARDTQYF.

V gene TRBV20-1 combines with J gene TRBJ2-1, with TRBD1 identical over 11 bases. J lost 3 bases, V lost 6 bases, and 4 bases had no gene match. CDR3 length: 14 residues. Germline values: CDR1 DFQATT, CDR2 SNEGSKA (reference sequence). CDR3 in amino acids: CSAAGTGGYNEQFF. As DNA, the CDR3 is TGCAGTGCGGCCGGGACAGGGGGCTACAATGAGCAGTTCTTC.

This clone has a count of ten or more. The chain carries TRBV18 and TRBJ2-7; possibly TRBD1 for D (6 bases). Looked up from germline, CDR1 is KGHSH and CDR2 is LQKENI. The CDR3 consists of 12 residues. Between the trimmed V and J ends, which lost 6 bases and 4 bases, there was a span of 10 bases. The CDR3 protein is CASSPRGYEQYF. Here the CDR3 DNA reads TGTGCCAGCTCTCCGAGGGGGTACGAGCAGTACTTC. Full variable domain (remainder filled in from reference TRBV18 and TRBJ2-7): NAGVMQNPRHLVRRRGQEARLRCSPMKGHSHVYWYRQLPEEGLKFMVYLQKENIIDESGMPKERFSAEFPKEGPSILRIQQVVRGDSAAYFCASSPRGYEQYFGPGTRLTVT.

In this sample, this clone turned up many times. The chain joins TRBV2 to TRBJ2-1; D is tentatively TRBD1 or TRBD2 (5 bases each). This CDR3 contains 13 residues. The V and J ends lost 10 bases and 1 base respectively, with 11 bases between them. Germline-derived CDR1 and CDR2 are SNHLY and FYNNEI. CDR3 bases: TGTGCCACCTCAGGGAGTTCCTACAATGAGCAGTTCTTC. Translating gives CATSGSSYNEQFF. The full variable domain, rest sourced from reference TRBV2 and TRBJ2-1, is EPEVTQTPSHQVTQMGQEVILRCVPISNHLYFYWYRQILGQKVEFLVSFYNNEISEKSEIFDDQFSVERPDGSNFTLKIRSTKLEDSAMYFCATSGSSYNEQFFGPGTRLTVL.

The chain couples TRBV7-8 to TRBJ2-7; 10 bases are shared with TRBD2. The CDR3 runs to 16 residues. Germline CDR1 is SGHVS and CDR2 is FQNEAQ. V gave up 3 bases and J gave up 4 bases; unmatched junction bases: 9. The CDR3 protein is CASSFLAGEASYEQYF. The CDR3 coding sequence is TGTGCCAGCAGCTTTCTAGCGGGAGAAGCCTCATACGAGCAGTACTTC.

V is TRBV6-5 and J is TRBJ1-1; D is undetermined. Germline loops: CDR1 MNHEY, CDR2 SVGAGI. V dropped 6 bases and J dropped 3 bases, with 11 bases sitting between them. This CDR3 contains 13 residues. CDR3 sequence (DNA): TGTGCCAGCAGGTATGGGTTGGACACTGAAGCTTTCTTT. This codes for CASRYGLDTEAFF.

Many counts were recorded for this clone. V gene TRBV5-1 combines with J gene TRBJ2-3, with 13 positions matching TRBD2. The CDR3 loop spans 16 amino acids. Germline values: CDR1 SGHRS, CDR2 YFSETQ. V trimming: 2 bases; J trimming: 1 base; junction bases outside the gene matches: 1. The CDR3 is CASSFGLAGGTDTQYF. The CDR3 nucleotides read TGCGCCAGCAGCTTCGGACTAGCGGGGGGCACAGATACGCAGTATTTT.

The chain is built from TRBV4-1 and TRBJ2-2, with D possibly TRBD2 on 5 matching bases. The CDR3 has 16 amino acids. The V end lost 4 bases, the J end lost 6 bases, and 18 bases lay between the germline ends. Germline assignment: CDR1 MGHRA and CDR2 YSYEKL. The CDR3 loop reads CASSPFGDGGSGELFF. CDR3 nucleotide sequence: TGCGCCAGCAGCCCTTTTGGCGACGGCGGGTCCGGGGAGCTGTTTTTT.

The sample holds many counts of this clone. The chain carries TRBV5-1 and TRBJ2-1, with D possibly being TRBD1 (6 bases). This CDR3 has 15 residues. V was shortened by 3 bases and J by 7 bases, with 17 bases between the two germline ends. Germline V gives CDR1 SGHRS, CDR2 YFSETQ. The CDR3 coding sequence is TGCGCCAGCAGCTACCTACAGGGAGATAGGAATGAGCAGTTCTTC. This translates into CASSYLQGDRNEQFF.

This clone was observed many times. The rearrangement links TRBV20-1 to TRBJ2-2; unclear D gene. CDR1 is DFQATT, CDR2 SNEGSKA, per germline (reference sequence). This CDR3 spans 11 amino acids. V shed 6 bases and J shed 2 bases, with 4 bases lying between them. The CDR3 loop is CSAFNTGELFF. The CDR3 DNA sequence: TGCAGTGCCTTTAACACCGGGGAGCTGTTTTTT.

J is TRBJ2-1 and V is TRBV7-2; D remains unclear. The V gene lost 1 base and the J gene lost 5 bases, with 9 bases spanning the gap. CDR3 length: 14 residues. Germline V lookup: CDR1 SGHTA, CDR2 FQGNSA. CDR3: CASSLGFYNNEQFF. The DNA for the CDR3 is TGTGCCAGCAGCTTAGGGTTTTATAACAATGAGCAGTTCTTC.

This clone has only a few counts. V and J are TRBV6-5 and TRBJ2-7; 8 bases map to TRBD1. The CDR3 contains 14 residues. V gave up 2 bases and J gave up 3 bases; unmatched junction bases: 3. The germline CDR1 and CDR2 sequences are MNHEY and SVGAGI. The chain's CDR3 is CASSYAGGIYEQYF. In DNA form, the CDR3 reads TGTGCCAGCAGTTACGCAGGGGGCATCTACGAGCAGTACTTC.

The V call is TRBV6-2 or TRBV6-3, the J call TRBJ2-7; D not certain. The germline V gene has CDR1 MNHEY and CDR2 SVGEGT. The CDR3 totals 12 residues. The V end lost 4 bases, the J end lost 3 bases, and 7 bases lay between the germline ends. CDR3 in amino acids: CASSWANYEQYF. The CDR3 DNA reads TGTGCCAGCAGTTGGGCTAACTACGAGCAGTACTTC.

This clone was counted ten times or more. The chain uses TRBV30 and TRBJ2-5; 11 bases match TRBD1. CDR1 and CDR2 from the germline V gene are GTSNPN and SVGIG (reference sequence). This CDR3 is 16 amino acids long. V trimming: 1 base; J trimming: 7 bases; junction bases outside the gene matches: 11. The chain's CDR3 is CAWSAVRTGGRGTQYF. CDR3 bases: TGTGCCTGGAGTGCTGTAAGGACAGGGGGCCGGGGGACCCAGTACTTC.

This clone came up a few times. This chain uses TRBV7-2 with TRBJ2-7; the match to TRBD1 covers 9 bases. Looked up from germline, CDR1 is SGHTA and CDR2 is FQGNSA. The CDR3 is 12 residues long. The V segment lost 5 bases and the J segment 6 bases; nucleotides outside the gene matches: 2. CDR3 loop: CASSLTGGEQYF. For the CDR3, the DNA is TGTGCCAGCAGCCTGACAGGGGGCGAGCAGTACTTC. The whole variable domain, filled in from reference TRBV7-2 and TRBJ2-7, reads GAGVSQSPSNKVTEKGKDVELRCDPISGHTALYWYRQSLGQGLEFLIYFQGNSAPDKSGLPSDRFSAERTGGSVSTLTIQRTQQEDSAVYLCASSLTGGEQYFGPGTRLTVT.

The chain uses TRBV28 and TRBJ1-2; TRBD1 is a possible D gene (6 bases). The V gene lost 5 bases and the J gene lost 8 bases, with 9 bases spanning the gap. This CDR3 comprises 11 residues. Germline V gives CDR1 MDHEN, CDR2 SYDVKM. The CDR3 DNA reads TGTGCCAGCAGTATAGGGGGGGGCTACACCTTC. This sequence encodes CASSIGGGYTF.

The chain links TRBV11-2 to TRBJ1-4; 7 bases map to TRBD1. With 1 base clipped from V and 8 bases from J, the junction kept 7 bases outside the gene matches. CDR1 is SGHAT and CDR2 is FQNNGV in the germline V gene. The CDR3 runs 15 residues. CDR3 sequence reads: CASSLGTGVGEKLFF. CDR3 nucleotides: TGTGCCAGCAGCTTAGGCACAGGGGTAGGGGAAAAACTGTTTTTT.

The chain recombines TRBV11-2 with TRBJ1-2; D call uncertain. The CDR3 runs 15 residues. CDR1 is SGHAT, CDR2 FQNNGV, per germline. V was clipped by 5 bases and J by 3 bases, with 16 bases between them. The CDR3 bases are TGTGCCAGCAGCCATCTCCCGGGCAGCCACTATGGCTACACCTTC. Protein product: CASSHLPGSHYGYTF.